This TCR beta chain was identified during a study of identical twins. Healthy Caucasian donors formed the entire cohort. The V segment lost 0 bases and the J segment 5 bases; nucleotides outside the gene matches: 5. The V gene's germline CDR1 is SGHAT and CDR2 FQNNGV. The CDR3 runs 15 residues. TCRdb recomputed calls from the 5' RACE reads with MiXCR, one row per CDR3 protein. The table includes a few hundred thousand distinct CDR3 sequences, roughly 13% detected once. The same data also contributed to another study, on yellow fever vaccine responses in identical twins.

The TCR originated in a woman younger than 30 in good health. The sample taken for sequencing was CD4+ T cells sorted from blood. The chain carries TRBV11-2 and TRBJ2-5; TRBD1 aligns across 8 bases. CDR3 coding DNA: TGTGCCAGCAGCTTAGAAGACAGGGGTTATGAGACCCAGTACTTC. As protein: CASSLEDRGYETQYF.